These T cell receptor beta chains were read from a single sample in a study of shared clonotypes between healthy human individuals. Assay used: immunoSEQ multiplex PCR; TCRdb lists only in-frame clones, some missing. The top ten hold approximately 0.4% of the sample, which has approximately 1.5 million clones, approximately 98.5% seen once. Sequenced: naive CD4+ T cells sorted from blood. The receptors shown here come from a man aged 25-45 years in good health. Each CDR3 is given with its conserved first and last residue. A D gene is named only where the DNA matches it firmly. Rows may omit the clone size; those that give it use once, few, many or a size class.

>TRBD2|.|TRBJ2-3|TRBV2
TGTGCCAGCAGTGAACCGCCACCGCCGACTAGCGGGAGCACAGATACGCAGTATTTT
CASSEPPPPTSGSTDTQYF
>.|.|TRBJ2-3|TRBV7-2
TGTGCCAGCAGCTTAGCCCTCGTTGAGCTAAGCACAGATACGCAGTATTTT
CASSLALVELSTDTQYF
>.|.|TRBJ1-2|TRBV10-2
TGCGCCAGCAGTGAAACCAAACAGGGCAACTATGGCTACACCTTC
CASSETKQGNYGYTF
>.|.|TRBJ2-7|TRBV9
TGTGCCAGCAGCGTCGGTTGGGGTGGCGAGCAGTACTTC
CASSVGWGGEQYF
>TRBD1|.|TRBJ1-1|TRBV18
TGTGCCAGCTCACGTGACAGGGGGCCCACTGAAGCTTTCTTT
CASSRDRGPTEAFF
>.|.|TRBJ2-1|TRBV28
TGTGCCAGCAGAGAGGGGGCCTACAATGAGCAGTTCTTC
CASREGAYNEQFF
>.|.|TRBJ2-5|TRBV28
TGTGCCAGCAGTTTATCGGCCCCAAGACGGGTAGAAGAGACCCAGTACTTC
CASSLSAPRRVEETQYF
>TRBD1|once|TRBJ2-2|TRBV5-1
TGCGCCAGCAGAACGACCAAGGGACAGACTACGAACACCGGGGAGCTGTTTTTT
CASRTTKGQTTNTGELFF
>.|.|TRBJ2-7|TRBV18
TGTGCCAGCTCACCGGACATTCTTCACGAGCAGTACTTC
CASSPDILHEQYF
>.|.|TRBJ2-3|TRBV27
TGTGCCAGCAGTTTAACTTGGCTACGGAGCACAGATACGCAGTATTTT
CASSLTWLRSTDTQYF
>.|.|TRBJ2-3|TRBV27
TGTGCCAGCACCAAACCGACTGGCACAGATACGCAGTATTTT
CASTKPTGTDTQYF
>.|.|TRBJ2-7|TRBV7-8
TGTGCCAGCAGCTTAGACCTACTAGGGGCTAGCGAAACAATCCCCTCCTACGAGCAGTACTTC
CASSLDLLGASETIPSYEQYF
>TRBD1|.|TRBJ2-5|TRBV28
TGTGCCAGCAGTCAACAGGGGACCCGAGAGCAGTACTTC
CASSQQGTREQYF
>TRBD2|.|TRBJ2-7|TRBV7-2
TGTGCCAGCAGCCCGCGTCGGGGGGGCTACGAGCAGTACTTC
CASSPRRGGYEQYF
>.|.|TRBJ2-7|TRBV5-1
TGCGCCAGCAGCTTGGACCCCTCTACGGTCGAGCAGTACTTC
CASSLDPSTVEQYF
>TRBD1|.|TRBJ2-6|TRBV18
TGTGCCAGCTCACAACTACCGGGACAGGGGGCCTCTGGGGCCAACGTCCTGACTTTC
CASSQLPGQGASGANVLTF
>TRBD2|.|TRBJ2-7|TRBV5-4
TGTGCCAGCAGCCCCTCCCGACTAGCGAAATACTACGAGCAGTACTTC
CASSPSRLAKYYEQYF
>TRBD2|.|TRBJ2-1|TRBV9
TGTGCCAGCAGCGTTGGACTAGTAGGGCACAATGAGCAGTTCTTC
CASSVGLVGHNEQFF
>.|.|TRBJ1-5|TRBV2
TGTGCCTCATCAGGGCAGGCCAATCAGCCCCAGCATTTT
CASSGQANQPQHF
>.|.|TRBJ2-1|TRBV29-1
TGCAGCGTTGAAGATGAGGGCTCCTACAATGAGCAGTTCTTC
CSVEDEGSYNEQFF
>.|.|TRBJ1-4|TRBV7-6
TGTGCCAGCAGCCCCAGGGTAAATAGGGCTGAAAAACTGTTTTTT
CASSPRVNRAEKLFF
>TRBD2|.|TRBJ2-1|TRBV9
TGTGCCAGCAGCGTAGGGGACGGGAGGCTAATAAATGAGCAGTTCTTC
CASSVGDGRLINEQFF
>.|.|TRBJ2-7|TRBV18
TGTGCCAGCTCACCGGAGGGGGAGCAGTACTTC
CASSPEGEQYF
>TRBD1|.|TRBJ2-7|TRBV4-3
TGCGCCAGCAGCCAGGGACAGGGGAGCTCCTACGAGCAGTACTTC
CASSQGQGSSYEQYF
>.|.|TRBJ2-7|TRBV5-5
TGTGCCAGCAGCTTGTTCGGCGAGCAGTACTTC
CASSLFGEQYF
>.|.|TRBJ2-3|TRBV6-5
TGTGCCAGCAGTTTCAGGGTATTTTCTAGCACAGATACGCAGTATTTT
CASSFRVFSSTDTQYF
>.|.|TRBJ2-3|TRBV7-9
TGTGCCAGCAGCTTAGTTCAAGGGTCCTTCCCAGATACGCAGTATTTT
CASSLVQGSFPDTQYF
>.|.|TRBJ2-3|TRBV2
TGTGCCAGCAGTTCTCGGGGAGGCACAGATACGCAGTATTTT
CASSSRGGTDTQYF
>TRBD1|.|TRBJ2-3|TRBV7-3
TGTGCCAGCAGCCGGATCTCAGACAGGGTCTTCACAGATACGCAGTATTTT
CASSRISDRVFTDTQYF
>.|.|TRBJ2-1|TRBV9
TGTGCCAGCAGCTCGACCAATAATGAGCAGTTCTTC
CASSSTNNEQFF
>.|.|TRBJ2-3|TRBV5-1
TGCGCCAGCAGCCGCGAACGTCAGGGAATAGATACGCAGTATTTT
CASSRERQGIDTQYF
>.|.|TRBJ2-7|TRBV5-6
TGTGCCAGCAGCTCGACCGAGAACGAGCAGTACTTC
CASSSTENEQYF
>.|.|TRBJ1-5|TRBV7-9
TGTGCCAGCAGCTTAATCGTCGGGGGTGTAACTTCTAGCAATCAGCCCCAGCATTTT
CASSLIVGGVTSSNQPQHF
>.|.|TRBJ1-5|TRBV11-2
TGTGCCAGCAGCTTAGGGGCAGGGTATCAGCCCCAGCATTTT
CASSLGAGYQPQHF
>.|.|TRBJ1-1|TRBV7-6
TGTGCCAGCAGCTTAAGGTTTAACACTGAAGCTTTCTTT
CASSLRFNTEAFF
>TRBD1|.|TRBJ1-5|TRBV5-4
TGCGCCAGCAGCCAAGATTGGGGGACAGGGGGCTTACCCCAGCATTTT
CASSQDWGTGGLPQHF
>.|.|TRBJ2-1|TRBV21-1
TGTGCCAGCAGCCCACCGAAAGGGACAGGGAGGCCCAATGAGCAGTTCTTC
CASSPPKGTGRPNEQFF
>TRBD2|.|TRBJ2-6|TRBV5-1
TGCGCCAGCAGCTTCCCCGGGACTAGCGGGGTGTGGGTTGGGGCCAACGTCCTGACTTTC
CASSFPGTSGVWVGANVLTF
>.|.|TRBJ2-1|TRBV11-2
TGTGCCAGCAGCCCAGCCCGACAGCGACGTCCCTACAATGAGCAGTTCTTC
CASSPARQRRPYNEQFF
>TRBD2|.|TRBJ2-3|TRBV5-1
TGCGCCAGCACCTTGGGACTAGCGGGAGGGCCTGTCACAGATACGCAGTATTTT
CASTLGLAGGPVTDTQYF
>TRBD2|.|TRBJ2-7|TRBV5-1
TGCGCCAGCAGCTTGGTGGTAGCGGGACCCGTCCTACAGTACTTC
CASSLVVAGPVLQYF
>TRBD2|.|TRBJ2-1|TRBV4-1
TGCGCCAGCAGCCATGAGACTAGCGGGAGCGGTGAGCAGTTCTTC
CASSHETSGSGEQFF
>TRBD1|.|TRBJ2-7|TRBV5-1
TGCGCCAGCAACGTACTCGGGACAGGAATTCCCTACGAGCAGTACTTC
CASNVLGTGIPYEQYF
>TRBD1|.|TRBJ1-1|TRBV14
TGTGCCAGCAGCCTTACAGGGGACGCCCCTGAAGCTTTCTTT
CASSLTGDAPEAFF
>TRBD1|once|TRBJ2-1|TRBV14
TGTGCCAGCAGCCGGGACAGGGTTATGGAGGAGCAGTTCTTC
CASSRDRVMEEQFF
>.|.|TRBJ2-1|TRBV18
TGTGCCAGCTCACGGGACTGGAGCTCCTACAATGAGCAGTTCTTC
CASSRDWSSYNEQFF
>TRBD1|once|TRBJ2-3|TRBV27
TGTGCCAGCAGTTTATTTGGCAGGGGGCCCAAAGATACGCAGTATTTT
CASSLFGRGPKDTQYF
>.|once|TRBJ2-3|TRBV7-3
TGTGCCAGCAGCTCCGACGGTTTCACAGATACGCAGTATTTT
CASSSDGFTDTQYF
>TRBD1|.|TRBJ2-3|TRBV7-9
TGTGCCAGCAGCGAACCGACAGGGTTCACAGATACGCAGTATTTT
CASSEPTGFTDTQYF
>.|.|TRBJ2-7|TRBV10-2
TGCGCCAGCAGGGAAACAGGGAACGAGCAGTACTTC
CASRETGNEQYF
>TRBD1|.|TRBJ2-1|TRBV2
TGTGCCATCCCTGCGGTGGCGGGACAGGGTTTATATGAGCAGTTCTTC
CAIPAVAGQGLYEQFF
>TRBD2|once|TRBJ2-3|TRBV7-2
TGTGCCAGCAGCTCGCTAGCGGGAGGCCCAGATACGCAGTATTTT
CASSSLAGGPDTQYF
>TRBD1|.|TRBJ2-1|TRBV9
TGTGCCAGCAACCGGGACAGAAACAATGAGCAGTTCTTC
CASNRDRNNEQFF
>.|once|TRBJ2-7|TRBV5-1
TGCGCCAGCAGCCTGAATTACGAGCAGTACTTC
CASSLNYEQYF
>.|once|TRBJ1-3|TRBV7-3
TGTGCCAGCAGCTTATCGGGGACTCATTCGAACACCATATATTTT
CASSLSGTHSNTIYF
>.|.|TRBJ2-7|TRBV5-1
TGCGCCAGCAGCTTGGAGGGCAGGGCAATTTACGAGCAGTACTTC
CASSLEGRAIYEQYF
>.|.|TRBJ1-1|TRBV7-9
TGTGCCAGCAGCCCGGACCGCCCGGGGAACACTGAAGCTTTCTTT
CASSPDRPGNTEAFF
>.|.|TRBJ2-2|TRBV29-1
TGCAGCGTTGGGGGACACCATCCTAACACCGGGGAGCTGTTTTTT
CSVGGHHPNTGELFF
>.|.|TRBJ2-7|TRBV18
TGTGCCAGCTCCCCGTTGGGCGGAACCTACGAGCAGTACTTC
CASSPLGGTYEQYF
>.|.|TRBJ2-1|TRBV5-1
TGCGCCAGCAGCTTGCCAGGGCCAAGCTCCTACAATGAGCAGTTCTTC
CASSLPGPSSYNEQFF